Listed below are T cell receptor beta chains from one sample, sequenced in a study of cytomegalovirus exposure and HLA in healthy donors. The data were produced by immunoSEQ multiplex PCR, yet TCRdb's version contains in-frame clones alone and is incomplete. This sample carries some 65,000 clones, around 70% of them seen once, and the ten largest clones take approximately 11%. Sequencing was carried out using PBMCs. These receptors were collected from a woman younger than 45 in good health and CMV-seronegative. CDR3s include the opening cysteine and the closing phenylalanine or tryptophan.

TRBV27	TRBJ2-1	CASSVFDEQFF
TRBV10-3	TRBJ1-2	CAISETSQGAPINGYTF
TRBV6-6	TRBJ1-2	CASSYTGTGSYGYTF
TRBV7-3	TRBJ2-3	CASSLDRGGDTQYF
TRBV29-1	TRBJ1-2	CSVEDFGGAARRSYGYTF
TRBV5-6	TRBJ2-3	CASSSITGSGTDTQYF
TRBV30	TRBJ1-2	CAGGQGGYGYTF
TRBV29-1	TRBJ2-1	CSVDLTGGDPKQFF
TRBV11-1	TRBJ1-1	CASSFAGENTEAFF
TRBV13	TRBJ2-3	CASTPEGARGLDTQYF
TRBV5-4	TRBJ2-6	CASSGAVSGANVLTF
TRBV9	TRBJ2-2	CASSAVAGAGELFF
TRBV10-1	TRBJ1-4	CATPYSTANEKLFF
TRBV5-1	TRBJ2-5	CASSLGLLEAETQYF
TRBV19	TRBJ2-7	CAGTASSYEQYF
TRBV5-1	TRBJ1-4	CASSLDGTGGLNEKLFF
TRBV7-9	TRBJ2-3	CASSLVPNKDTQYF
TRBV4-2	TRBJ1-6	CASSQVSLNYNSPLHF
TRBV21-1	TRBJ2-3	CASSKNRWTSGGAVNTDTQYF
TRBV9	TRBJ2-7	CASSASLGQGYPYEQYF
TRBV14	TRBJ2-1	CASSQDGLAGANEQFF
TRBV6-4	TRBJ2-3	CASSKGQGTDTQYF
TRBV5-1	TRBJ1-4	CASSSAPGSFNEKLFF
TRBV28	TRBJ1-3	CASSFRRRAGARGNTIYF
TRBV7-3	TRBJ2-1	CASSTRGGGYNEQFF
TRBV27	TRBJ2-7	CASSSHYEQYF
TRBV4-1	TRBJ1-3	CASSLGQVYSGNTIYF
TRBV6-5	TRBJ1-2	CASSRDSANYGYTF
TRBV19	TRBJ1-1	CASRRQGYTEAFF
TRBV27	TRBJ2-3	CASKGGGPSGSTDTQYF
TRBV9	TRBJ2-5	CASSLGTSVETQYF
TRBV6-6	TRBJ1-6	CASSDRGTNSPLHF
TRBV6-6	TRBJ2-3	CASSYTTRTDTQYF
TRBV25-1	TRBJ2-1	CASTDYSGTGDNEQFF
TRBV10-2	TRBJ2-7	CASSGDRVGEQYF
TRBV12-5	TRBJ2-5	CASGPGGARVETQYF
TRBV6-1	TRBJ2-5	CASSPGGGGETQYF
TRBV21-1	TRBJ1-1	CASSKALLSAGDGTEALF
TRBV30	TRBJ1-5	CAWSEGYRSNQPQHF
TRBV7-2	TRBJ1-5	CASSLGLDRGHQPQHF
TRBV6-1	TRBJ1-5	CASSGGQASNQPQHF
TRBV6-1	TRBJ2-2	CASSEAGTSGNTGELFF
TRBV14	TRBJ1-2	CASSPRTGDGYTF
TRBV7-9	TRBJ1-2	CASSPGLRVAPGYYGYTF
TRBV5-1	TRBJ2-3	CASSLAGVVTDTQYF
TRBV29-1	TRBJ2-5	CSVETRRQGVQETQYF
TRBV19	TRBJ1-1	CASESMRGGTEAFF
TRBV7-2	TRBJ1-5	CASTEDRGQPQHF
TRBV27	TRBJ1-6	CASSHDRGRSPLHF
TRBV6-5	TRBJ1-2	CASTSPQGNGYTF
TRBV30	TRBJ1-2	CAWRAGGGSYGYTF
TRBV6-1	TRBJ1-2	CAGGQGRGYGYTF
TRBV5-6	TRBJ1-2	CASSQRTGINYGYTF
TRBV15	TRBJ2-1	CATSRAGYNEQFF